These 26 T cell receptor beta chains were sequenced from one sample in a study of T-cell reconstitution after alpha-beta-depleted transplantation in children. During its preparation, the TCRbeta library received unique molecular identifiers. TCRdb reanalysed the PCR reads using MiXCR and keeps one entry per CDR3 protein. The table lists about 4,900 distinct CDR3 sequences, about 25% of them singletons, with around 35% in the top ten. The specimen was PBMCs, mostly from graft donor cells, collected 60 days after TCRalphabeta/CD19-depleted stem cell transplant. These TCRs come from a male patient between 2 and 9 years old who had a stem cell transplant for acute lymphoblastic leukemia, so the T cells may come from the graft donor.

Relative to its sample, this clonotype is medium-sized (0.01 to 0.1%). The chain has TRBV25-1 and TRBJ2-7; the D is unclear. The CDR3 is made up of 13 amino acids. V gave up 7 bases and J gave up 2 bases, with 12 bases separating them. Germline loops: CDR1 MGHDK, CDR2 SYGVNS. In DNA, the CDR3 is TGTGCCAGCAAGTTGGCCGGAACCTACGAGCAGTACTTC. Encoded protein: CASKLAGTYEQYF.

V and J are TRBV20-1 and TRBJ2-3, with TRBD2 identical over 9 bases. V trimming: 5 bases; J trimming: 4 bases; junction bases outside the gene matches: 7. Germline CDR1 and CDR2: DFQATT and SNEGSKA (reference sequence). The CDR3 covers 14 residues. The CDR3 protein is CSAGSGSSPDTQYF. DNA of the CDR3: TGCAGTGCTGGTAGCGGGAGTTCCCCAGATACGCAGTATTTT.

The chain couples TRBV7-9 to TRBJ2-7; 10 nucleotides line up with TRBD2. The length of the CDR3 is 14 residues. Germline assignment: CDR1 SEHNR and CDR2 FQNEAQ (reference sequence). V was pared by 8 bases and J by 2 bases, with 6 bases of the junction left unmatched. This CDR3 reads CASLEAGGPYEQYF. CDR3 coding DNA: TGTGCCAGCTTAGAAGCGGGAGGGCCCTACGAGCAGTACTTC.

This clonotype was counted ten times or more. The rearrangement joins TRBV6-1 to TRBJ2-1; TRBD2 might be the D (5 bases). V was cut by 1 base and J by 1 base, with 14 bases left in between. This CDR3 has 17 amino acids. Germline assignment: CDR1 MNHNS and CDR2 SASEGT. Here the CDR3 reads CASSEESRERSYNEQFF. The CDR3, as DNA: TGTGCCAGCAGTGAAGAATCGAGGGAGCGGTCCTACAATGAGCAGTTCTTC.

This clonotype was recorded at least ten times. The rearrangement joins TRBV7-8 to TRBJ2-1; D not certain. The germline CDR1 and CDR2 sequences are SGHVS and FQNEAQ. V was trimmed by 1 base and J by 6 bases, leaving 10 bases between them. The CDR3 consists of 14 residues. This chain's CDR3 is CASSLEIIPNEQFF. The DNA of the CDR3 is TGTGCCAGCAGCTTAGAGATTATCCCCAATGAGCAGTTCTTC. Filled out from reference TRBV7-8 and TRBJ2-1, the complete variable domain reads GAGVSQSPRYKVAKRGQDVALRCDPISGHVSLFWYQQALGQGPEFLTYFQNEAQLDKSGLPSDRFFAERPEGSVSTLKIQRTQQEDSAVYLCASSLEIIPNEQFFGPGTRLTVL.

In this sample, this clonotype is medium-sized (0.01 to 0.1%). CDR3 bases: TGCAGTGCTAGAATACCGGGAGTAGAGCAGTTCTTC. It yields the protein CSARIPGVEQFF. The chain couples TRBV20-1 to TRBJ2-1; D is perhaps TRBD2 (6 bases). Trimming took off 2 bases at V and 10 bases at J, with 12 bases between the two ends. CDR1 DFQATT and CDR2 SNEGSKA come from the germline V gene (reference sequence). This CDR3 has 12 amino acids.

A word on this clonotype: The junction departs from the called germline gene at one end, perhaps through a read error. J is TRBJ1-2 and V is TRBV3-1; perhaps TRBD1 as D (6 bases). Germline-derived CDR1 and CDR2 are LGHDT and YNNKEL (reference sequence). CDR3 size: 15 residues. CDR3 DNA: TGTGCCACCAGCAAGGGGGTGGCAGGGAACTATGGCTACACCTTC. Its translation is CATSKGVAGNYGYTF. Full variable domain (missing parts from reference TRBV3-1 and TRBJ1-2): DTAVSQTPKYLVTQMGNDKSIKCEQNLGHDTMYWYKQDSKKFLKIMFSYNNKELIINETVPNRFSPKSPDKAHLNLHINSLELGDSAVYFCATSKGVAGNYGYTFGSGTRLTVV.

This chain links TRBV10-1 with TRBJ2-3; TRBD1 might be the D (5 bases). Trimming stripped 2 bases from V and 10 bases from J, with 13 bases between. Germline V lookup: CDR1 WNHNN, CDR2 SYGVQD (reference sequence). This CDR3 contains 13 residues. As DNA, the CDR3 is TGCGCCAGCAGTGAGGCTCCGACAGACTCGCAGTATTTT. Translated, it gives CASSEAPTDSQYF.

This clonotype is labeled medium-sized. V gene TRBV5-1 combines with J gene TRBJ2-1, with TRBD2 identical over 14 bases. Losses at the gene ends were 5 bases for V and 2 bases for J; bases not matched to a gene: 15. CDR3 size: 20 residues. CDR1 is SGHRS, CDR2 YFSETQ, per germline. The CDR3 is CASRPSRLAGGQTTYNEQFF. CDR3 in DNA: TGCGCCAGCAGACCGTCGAGACTAGCGGGAGGGCAGACGACCTACAATGAGCAGTTCTTC.

At least ten counts were recorded for this clonotype. This sequence may be a read error, since a much larger clone differs from it by one base. V and J are TRBV19 and TRBJ2-7; TRBD2 matches at 7 bases. CDR3 length: 15 amino acids. Germline CDR1 is LNHDA and CDR2 is SQIVND (reference sequence). V lost 5 bases, J lost 3 bases, and 10 bases stayed unmatched. CDR3 sequence: CASSGVAGRIYEQYF. DNA for the CDR3: TGTGCCAGTAGTGGAGTAGCGGGCCGGATCTACGAGCAGTACTTC. Full variable domain (missing parts from reference TRBV19 and TRBJ2-7): DGGITQSPKYLFRKEGQNVTLSCEQNLNHDAMYWYRQDPGQGLRLIYYSQIVNDFQKGDIAEGYSVSREKKESFPLTVTSAQKNPTAFYLCASSGVAGRIYEQYFGPGTRLTVT.

This clonotype was recorded many times. This chain joins TRBV6-5 and TRBJ2-1, with 8 bases fitting TRBD1. Germline CDR1 MNHEY, CDR2 SVGAGI. CDR3 length: 15 amino acids. With 3 bases clipped from V and 2 bases from J, the junction kept 3 bases outside the gene matches. Here the CDR3 reads CASSYDRGPYNEQFF. The CDR3 nucleotides are TGTGCCAGCAGTTATGACAGGGGCCCCTACAATGAGCAGTTCTTC.

There are many counts of this clonotype. The V call is TRBV27, the J call TRBJ2-1; 11 bases are shared with TRBD2. There are 16 residues in the CDR3. V shed 6 bases and J 2 bases; nucleotides not matched to a gene: 6. Germline V gene lookup returns CDR1 MNHEY and CDR2 SMNVEV (reference sequence). CDR3 nucleotides: TGTGCCAGCAGGGAGACTAGCGGGACCACCTACAATGAGCAGTTCTTC. Its protein is CASRETSGTTYNEQFF.

The V and J genes are TRBV27 and TRBJ2-7; 9 nucleotides line up with TRBD1. Germline CDR1 reads MNHEY; CDR2 reads SMNVEV (reference sequence). CDR3 length: 14 amino acids. The V segment lost 9 bases and the J segment 5 bases; nucleotides outside the gene matches: 11. CDR3 in DNA: TGTGCCAGTACTCCGTCGGGACAGGGTAACGAGCAGTACTTC. Translated, it gives CASTPSGQGNEQYF.

V is TRBV5-6 and J is TRBJ2-1; D is undetermined. The CDR3 totals 12 residues. Germline-derived CDR1 and CDR2 are SGHDT and YYEEEE. The ends were cut back, 0 bases at V and 6 bases at J, with 4 bases in the middle. CDR3 amino acids: CASSLVINEQFF. DNA for the CDR3: TGTGCCAGCAGCTTGGTGATCAATGAGCAGTTCTTC.

Concerning this clonotype: The germline gene is not matched at one end of the junction; a read error may be the cause. J is TRBJ1-5 and V is TRBV3-1, with D perhaps TRBD1 (5 bases). The CDR3 has 13 amino acids. The germline CDR1 and CDR2 sequences are LGHDT and YNNKEL (reference sequence). Here the CDR3 DNA reads TGTGCCAGCTGCCAGCAGGGCTATCAGCCCCAGCATTTT. This codes for CASCQQGYQPQHF.

This clonotype was detected ten times or more. The J gene is TRBJ1-6, the V gene TRBV28; tentative D call: TRBD1 (6 bases). The germline gives CDR1 MDHEN, CDR2 SYDVKM. V was trimmed by 8 bases and J by 7 bases, leaving 15 bases between them. There are 14 residues in the CDR3. DNA of the CDR3: TGTGCCAGCTATCGGGGGCTCAAGAATTCACCCCTCCACTTT. This gives the protein CASYRGLKNSPLHF.

Ten or more counts support this clonotype. This rearrangement joins TRBV20-1 to TRBJ1-5, with D unclear. V lost 8 bases and J 2 bases, leaving 22 bases between the germline ends. Germline V gene lookup returns CDR1 DFQATT and CDR2 SNEGSKA (reference sequence). The CDR3 length is 16 residues. CDR3 residues: CSSSVGPGLGNQPQHF. The CDR3, as DNA: TGCAGTTCCTCCGTAGGACCGGGCTTGGGCAATCAGCCCCAGCATTTT.

This clonotype was counted ten times or more. This sequence joins TRBV12-3 or TRBV12-4 and TRBJ2-1; 10 bases align to TRBD2. The CDR3 loop spans 15 amino acids. The V segment lost 5 bases and the J segment 1 base; nucleotides outside the gene matches: 2. CDR3 amino acids: CASSNSGRSYNEQFF. The DNA for the CDR3 is TGTGCCAGCAGTAATAGCGGGAGGTCCTACAATGAGCAGTTCTTC.

The chain joins TRBV11-3 to TRBJ2-2; the D call may be TRBD1 or TRBD2 (5 bases each). V was clipped by 5 bases and J by 7 bases, with 14 bases between them. This CDR3 comprises 14 residues. Germline CDR1 reads SGHNT; CDR2 reads YENEEA. DNA for the CDR3: TGTGCCAGCAGCCGGGGACGAGGGTACGGGGAGCTGTTTTTT. It yields the protein CASSRGRGYGELFF.

V is TRBV20-1 and J is TRBJ2-1; D call uncertain. V was pared by 3 bases and J by 4 bases, with 13 bases between. The length of the CDR3 is 14 residues. The germline gives CDR1 DFQATT, CDR2 SNEGSKA (reference sequence). The CDR3 loop reads CSASFAPAYNEQFF. The CDR3 DNA follows: TGCAGTGCTAGCTTTGCCCCGGCATACAATGAGCAGTTCTTC.

The V gene is TRBV7-2, the J gene TRBJ1-6; D is uncertain. The V gene's germline CDR1 is SGHTA and CDR2 FQGNSA. V shed 2 bases and J shed 0 bases, with 8 bases lying between them. The CDR3 consists of 16 residues. CDR3 protein: CASSLSHSSYNSPLHF. CDR3 DNA: TGTGCCAGCAGCTTATCTCACAGCTCCTATAATTCACCCCTCCACTTT.

In its sample, this clonotype ranks as medium-sized. V is TRBV7-9 and J is TRBJ2-1; 7 nucleotides match TRBD2. This CDR3 is built from 15 residues. The trim removed 4 bases at V and 1 base at J, leaving 4 bases unmatched. The germline CDR1 and CDR2 sequences are SEHNR and FQNEAQ (reference sequence). The DNA of the CDR3 is TGTGCCAGCAGCTCATGGGGGGGGTCCTACAATGAGCAGTTCTTC. It yields the protein CASSSWGGSYNEQFF.

The sample holds many counts of this clonotype. The chain employs TRBV10-1 and TRBJ2-2; the match to TRBD1 covers 8 bases. The junction had 8 bases not matched to a gene; V was cut back by 3 bases and J by 5 bases. The CDR3 extends over 16 amino acids. Germline values: CDR1 WNHNN, CDR2 SYGVQD (reference sequence). The CDR3 sequence is CASSDLRQGRTGELFF. CDR3 DNA: TGCGCCAGCAGTGATCTGCGACAGGGGCGTACCGGGGAGCTGTTTTTT.

The chain employs TRBV19 and TRBJ2-1; 10 bases are a match to TRBD1. This CDR3 region has 16 residues. Germline V gives CDR1 LNHDA, CDR2 SQIVND (reference sequence). Trimming cost V 5 bases and J 5 bases; bases outside gene matches: 9. The CDR3 sequence: CASSSPGQGPHNEQFF. DNA of the CDR3: TGTGCCAGTAGTTCTCCGGGACAGGGGCCCCACAATGAGCAGTTCTTC.

By sample share, this clonotype is medium-sized. The gene calls are TRBV13 and TRBJ2-3; 9 bases are a match to TRBD2. V was pared by 0 bases and J by 4 bases, with 8 bases of the junction left unmatched. This CDR3 is built from 17 residues. Germline CDR1 PRHDT, CDR2 FYEKMQ (reference sequence). For the CDR3, the DNA is TGTGCCAGCAGCTTAGGGTGGCTTAGCGGGAGCTCAGATACGCAGTATTTT. As protein: CASSLGWLSGSSDTQYF. The full variable domain, its missing parts supplied by reference TRBV13 and TRBJ2-3, is AAGVIQSPRHLIKEKRETATLKCYPIPRHDTVYWYQQGPGQDPQFLISFYEKMQSDKGSIPDRFSAQQFSDYHSELNMSSLELGDSALYFCASSLGWLSGSSDTQYFGPGTRLTVL.

CDR3: CASSLTSATAYNEQFF. The CDR3 DNA follows: TGCGCCAGCAGCTTGACTTCGGCTACTGCCTACAATGAGCAGTTCTTC. The rearrangement joins TRBV5-1 to TRBJ2-1; D is unclear. The germline V gene encodes CDR1 SGHRS and CDR2 YFSETQ. The V end was cut by 1 base, the J end by 2 bases, with 13 bases between. This CDR3 spans 16 amino acids.